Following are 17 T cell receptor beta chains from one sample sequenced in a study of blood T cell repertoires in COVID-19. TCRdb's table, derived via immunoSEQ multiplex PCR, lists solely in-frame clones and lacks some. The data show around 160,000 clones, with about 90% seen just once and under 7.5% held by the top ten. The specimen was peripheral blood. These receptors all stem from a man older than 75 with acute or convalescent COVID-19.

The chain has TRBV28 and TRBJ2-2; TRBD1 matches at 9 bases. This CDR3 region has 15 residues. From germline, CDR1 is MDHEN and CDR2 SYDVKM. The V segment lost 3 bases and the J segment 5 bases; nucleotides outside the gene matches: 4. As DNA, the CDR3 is TGTGCCAGCAGTTTCGGACAGGGGAGGACCGGGGAGCTGTTTTTT. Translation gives CASSFGQGRTGELFF.

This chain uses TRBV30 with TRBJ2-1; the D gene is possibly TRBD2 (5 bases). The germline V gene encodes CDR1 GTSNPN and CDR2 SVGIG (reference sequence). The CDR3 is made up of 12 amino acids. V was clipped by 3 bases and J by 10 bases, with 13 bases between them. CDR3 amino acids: CAWSHKRREQFF. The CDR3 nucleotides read TGTGCCTGGAGCCACAAAAGGAGGGAGCAGTTCTTC.

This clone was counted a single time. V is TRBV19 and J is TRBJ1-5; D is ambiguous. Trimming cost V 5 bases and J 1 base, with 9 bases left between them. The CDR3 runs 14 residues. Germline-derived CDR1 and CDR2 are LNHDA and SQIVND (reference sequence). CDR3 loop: CASSRELSNQPQHF. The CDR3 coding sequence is TGTGCCAGTAGTCGGGAGTTGAGCAATCAGCCCCAGCATTTT.

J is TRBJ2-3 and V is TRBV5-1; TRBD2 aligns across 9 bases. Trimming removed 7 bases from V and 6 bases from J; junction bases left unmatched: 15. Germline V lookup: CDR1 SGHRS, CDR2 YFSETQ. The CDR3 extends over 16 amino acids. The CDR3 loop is CASHPRGAGGKDTQYF. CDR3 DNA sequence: TGCGCCAGCCACCCCCGGGGGGCGGGGGGGAAGGATACGCAGTATTTT.

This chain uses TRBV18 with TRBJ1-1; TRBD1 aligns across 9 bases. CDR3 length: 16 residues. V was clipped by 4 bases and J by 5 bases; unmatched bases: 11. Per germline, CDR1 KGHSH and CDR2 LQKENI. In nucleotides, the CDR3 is TGTGCCAGCTCACTAGGAAGACAGGGGGTAGGAACTGAAGCTTTCTTT. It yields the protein CASSLGRQGVGTEAFF.

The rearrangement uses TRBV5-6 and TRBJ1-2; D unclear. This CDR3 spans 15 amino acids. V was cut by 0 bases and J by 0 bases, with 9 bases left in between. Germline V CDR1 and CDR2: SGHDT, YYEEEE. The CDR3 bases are TGTGCCAGCAGCTTGGTCAGGAAACCTAACTATGGCTACACCTTC. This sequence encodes CASSLVRKPNYGYTF.

CDR3 loop: CASSSETKNTGELFF. The CDR3 DNA is TGTGCCAGCAGTTCCGAGACTAAAAACACCGGGGAGCTGTTTTTT. V usage is TRBV27 and J usage is TRBJ2-2; D may be TRBD2 (5 bases). Trimming pared 4 bases from V and 2 bases from J, leaving 11 bases between. Germline V gene sequence: CDR1 MNHEY, CDR2 SMNVEV (reference sequence). The CDR3 length is 15 residues.

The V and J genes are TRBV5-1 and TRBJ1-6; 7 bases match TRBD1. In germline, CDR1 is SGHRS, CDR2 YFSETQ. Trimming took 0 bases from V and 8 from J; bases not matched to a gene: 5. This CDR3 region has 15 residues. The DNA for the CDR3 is TGCGCCAGCAGCTTGGGACAGGGTAACGATTCACCCCTCCACTTT. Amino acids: CASSLGQGNDSPLHF.

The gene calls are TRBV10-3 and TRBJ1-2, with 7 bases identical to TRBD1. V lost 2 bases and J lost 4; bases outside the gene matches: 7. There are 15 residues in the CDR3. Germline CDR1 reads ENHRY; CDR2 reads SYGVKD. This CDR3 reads CAISEQSQGSYGYTF. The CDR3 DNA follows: TGTGCCATCAGTGAGCAATCACAGGGGAGCTATGGCTACACCTTC.

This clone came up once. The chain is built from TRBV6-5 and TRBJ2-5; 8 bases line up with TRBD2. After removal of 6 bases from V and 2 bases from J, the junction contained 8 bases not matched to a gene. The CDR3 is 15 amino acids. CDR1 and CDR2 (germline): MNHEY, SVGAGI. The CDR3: CASSWGAGGQETQYF. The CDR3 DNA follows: TGTGCCAGCAGCTGGGGCGCGGGGGGACAAGAGACCCAGTACTTC.

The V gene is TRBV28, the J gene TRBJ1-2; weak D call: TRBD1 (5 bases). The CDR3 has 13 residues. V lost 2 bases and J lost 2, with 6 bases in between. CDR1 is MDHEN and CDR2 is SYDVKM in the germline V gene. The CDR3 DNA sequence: TGTGCCAGCAGTTTAGACAGAAACTATGGCTACACCTTC. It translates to CASSLDRNYGYTF.

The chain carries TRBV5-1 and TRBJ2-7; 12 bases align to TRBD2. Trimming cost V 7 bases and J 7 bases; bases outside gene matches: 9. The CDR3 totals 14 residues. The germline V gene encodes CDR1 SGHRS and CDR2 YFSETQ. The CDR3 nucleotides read TGCGCCAGCCGCCGACTAGCGGGAGAGGAGGAGCAGTACTTC. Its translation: CASRRLAGEEEQYF.

This CDR3 reads CASSAQQVSYGYTF. The CDR3 DNA reads TGTGCCAGCAGTGCACAACAGGTCTCCTATGGCTACACCTTC. V is TRBV28 and J is TRBJ1-2; TRBD1 is a possible D gene (5 bases). V was clipped by 5 bases and J by 4 bases, with 14 bases between them. Germline CDR1 reads MDHEN; CDR2 reads SYDVKM. The CDR3 loop spans 14 amino acids.

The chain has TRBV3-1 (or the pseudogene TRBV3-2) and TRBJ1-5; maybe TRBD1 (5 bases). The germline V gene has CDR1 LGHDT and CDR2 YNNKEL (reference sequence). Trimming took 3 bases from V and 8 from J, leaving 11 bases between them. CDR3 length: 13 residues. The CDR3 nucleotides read TGTGCCAGCAGCCATGGGGCGAGTAAGCCCCAGCATTTT. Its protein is CASSHGASKPQHF.

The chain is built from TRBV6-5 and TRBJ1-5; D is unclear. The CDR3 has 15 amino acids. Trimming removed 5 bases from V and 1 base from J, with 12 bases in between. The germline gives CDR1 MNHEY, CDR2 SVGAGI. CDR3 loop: CASSNSPMSNQPQHF. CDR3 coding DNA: TGTGCCAGCAGTAATAGCCCTATGAGCAATCAGCCCCAGCATTTT.

CDR3 in amino acids: CASRQGLQETQYF. CDR3 nucleotides: TGTGCCAGCAGGCAGGGTCTCCAAGAGACCCAGTACTTC. The rearrangement joins TRBV5-4 to TRBJ2-5; TRBD1 might be the D (5 bases). Trimming took off 5 bases at V and 1 base at J, with 9 bases between the two ends. The germline CDR1 and CDR2 sequences are SGHNT and YYREEE (reference sequence). The CDR3 length is 13 residues.

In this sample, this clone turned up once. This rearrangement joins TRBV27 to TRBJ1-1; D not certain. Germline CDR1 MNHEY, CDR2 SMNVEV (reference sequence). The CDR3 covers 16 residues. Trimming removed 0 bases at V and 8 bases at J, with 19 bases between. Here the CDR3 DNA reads TGTGCCAGCAGTTTATCGATGACGGCACAGCTAGCCGAAGCTTTCTTT. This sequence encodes CASSLSMTAQLAEAFF.